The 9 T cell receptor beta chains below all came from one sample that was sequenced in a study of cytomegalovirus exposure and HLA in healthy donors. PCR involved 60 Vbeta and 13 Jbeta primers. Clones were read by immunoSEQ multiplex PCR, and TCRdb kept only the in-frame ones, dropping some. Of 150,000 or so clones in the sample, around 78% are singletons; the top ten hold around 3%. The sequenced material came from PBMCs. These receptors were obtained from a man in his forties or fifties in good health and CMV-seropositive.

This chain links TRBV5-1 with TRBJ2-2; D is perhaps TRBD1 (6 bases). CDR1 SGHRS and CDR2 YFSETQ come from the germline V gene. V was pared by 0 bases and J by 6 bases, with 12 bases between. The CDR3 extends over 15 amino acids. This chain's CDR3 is CASSLVPTGSGELFF. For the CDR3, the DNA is TGCGCCAGCAGCTTGGTACCTACAGGGTCCGGGGAGCTGTTTTTT.

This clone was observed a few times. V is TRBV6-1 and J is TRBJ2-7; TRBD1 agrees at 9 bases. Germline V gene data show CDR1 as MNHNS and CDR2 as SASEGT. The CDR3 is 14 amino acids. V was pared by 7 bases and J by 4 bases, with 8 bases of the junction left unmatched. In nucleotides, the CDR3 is TGTGCCAGCAATGAGGACAGGGGACCTTACGAGCAGTACTTC. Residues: CASNEDRGPYEQYF.

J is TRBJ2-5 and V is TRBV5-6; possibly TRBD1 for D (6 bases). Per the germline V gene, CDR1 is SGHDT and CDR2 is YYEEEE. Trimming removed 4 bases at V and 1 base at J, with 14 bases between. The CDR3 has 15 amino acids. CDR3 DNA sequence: TGTGCCAGCAGCCTAACACAGGGATCCCAAGAGACCCAGTACTTC. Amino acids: CASSLTQGSQETQYF. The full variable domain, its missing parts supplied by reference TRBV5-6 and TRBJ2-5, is DAGVTQSPTHLIKTRGQQVTLRCSPKSGHDTVSWYQQALGQGPQFIFQYYEEEERQRGNFPDRFSGHQFPNYSSELNVNALLLGDSALYLCASSLTQGSQETQYFGPGTRLLVL.

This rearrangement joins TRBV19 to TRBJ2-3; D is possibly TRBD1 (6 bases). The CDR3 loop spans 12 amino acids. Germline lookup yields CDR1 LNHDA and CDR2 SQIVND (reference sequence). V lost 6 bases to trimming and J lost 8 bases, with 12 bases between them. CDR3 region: CASSGSRGTQYF. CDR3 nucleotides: TGTGCCAGTAGCGGGTCCAGGGGTACGCAGTATTTT.

The CDR3 region is CASSEQGTNTEAFF. The CDR3 DNA reads as TGTGCCAGCAGCGAGCAGGGTACGAACACTGAAGCTTTCTTT. This sequence joins TRBV7-9 and TRBJ1-1; D is perhaps TRBD1 (5 bases). CDR3 length equals 14 residues. Between the trimmed V and J ends, which lost 5 bases and 1 base, there was a span of 11 bases. The germline CDR1 and CDR2 sequences are SEHNR and FQNEAQ (reference sequence).

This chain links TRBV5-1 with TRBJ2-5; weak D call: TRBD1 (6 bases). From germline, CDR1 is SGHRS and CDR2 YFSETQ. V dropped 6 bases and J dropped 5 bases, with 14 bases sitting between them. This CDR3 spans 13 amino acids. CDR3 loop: CASKGDNGETQYF. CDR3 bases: TGCGCCAGCAAAGGGGACAACGGGGAGACCCAGTACTTC.

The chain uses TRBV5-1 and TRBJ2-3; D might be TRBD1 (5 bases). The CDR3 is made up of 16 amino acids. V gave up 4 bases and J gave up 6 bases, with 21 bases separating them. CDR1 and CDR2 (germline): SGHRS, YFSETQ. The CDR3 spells CASSPPTDQSSDTQYF. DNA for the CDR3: TGCGCCAGCAGCCCGCCGACAGACCAGTCCAGTGATACGCAGTATTTT.

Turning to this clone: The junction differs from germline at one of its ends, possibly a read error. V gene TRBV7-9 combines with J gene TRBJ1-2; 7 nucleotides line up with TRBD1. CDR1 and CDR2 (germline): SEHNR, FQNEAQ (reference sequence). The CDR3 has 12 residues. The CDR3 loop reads CSSSRDRAGYTF. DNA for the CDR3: TGTTCCAGCAGCCGAGACAGGGCTGGCTACACCTTC. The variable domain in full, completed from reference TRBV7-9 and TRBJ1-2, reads DTGVSQNPRHKITKRGQNVTFRCDPISEHNRLYWYRQTLGQGPEFLTYFQNEAQLEKSRLLSDRFSAERPKGSFSTLEIQRTEQGDSAMYLCSSSRDRAGYTFGSGTRLTVV.

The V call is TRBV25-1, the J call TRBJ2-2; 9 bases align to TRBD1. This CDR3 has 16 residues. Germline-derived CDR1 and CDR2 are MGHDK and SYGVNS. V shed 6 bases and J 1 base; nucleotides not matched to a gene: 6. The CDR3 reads CASRIGGQGNTGELFF. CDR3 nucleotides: TGTGCCAGCAGAATTGGGGGACAGGGGAACACCGGGGAGCTGTTTTTT.